The 27 T cell receptor beta chains presented below share a single source sample, sequenced in a study of blood T cell repertoires in COVID-19. Sequenced by immunoSEQ multiplex PCR; TCRdb stores in-frame clones only, minus some. Altogether 25,000 to 30,000 clones are present, approximately 83% being singletons, with the ten largest covering 25% to 30%. The sequencing input was peripheral blood. Every receptor here comes from a woman over 75 with COVID-19, enrolled during active disease.

The chain has TRBV5-1 and TRBJ1-4, with D perhaps TRBD1 (6 bases). Looked up from germline, CDR1 is SGHRS and CDR2 is YFSETQ. The CDR3 sequence is 14 residues long. Trimming shortened V by 3 bases and J by 7 bases, and 13 bases separated the two germline ends. The CDR3 loop reads CASSSLTGSEKLFF. CDR3 DNA: TGCGCCAGCAGCTCATTGACAGGAAGTGAAAAACTGTTTTTT.

J is TRBJ2-3 and V is TRBV5-1, with D possibly matching TRBD2 (7 bases). Germline loops: CDR1 SGHRS, CDR2 YFSETQ. V was shortened by 4 bases and J by 4 bases, with 13 bases between the two germline ends. This CDR3 contains 14 residues. CDR3 protein: CASSPAGAPDTQYF. The CDR3 nucleotides are TGCGCCAGCAGCCCCGCGGGGGCCCCAGATACGCAGTATTTT.

The V gene is TRBV10-2, the J gene TRBJ2-2; 12 nucleotides align to TRBD2. CDR1 and CDR2 (germline): WSHSY, SAAADI. CDR3 length: 16 residues. After removal of 5 bases from V and 6 bases from J, the junction contained 7 bases not matched to a gene. In DNA form, the CDR3 reads TGCGCCAGCAGTAGGGCGACTAGCGGGGGATCCGGGGAGCTGTTTTTT. Its protein product is CASSRATSGGSGELFF.

J is TRBJ2-3 and V is TRBV5-1; the match to TRBD1 covers 7 bases. CDR1 is SGHRS and CDR2 is YFSETQ in the germline V gene. V shed 2 bases, J shed 1 base, and the junction held 1 base outside the gene matches. CDR3 length: 14 residues. CDR3 sequence: CASSLDRGTDTQYF. DNA of the CDR3: TGCGCCAGCAGCTTAGACAGGGGCACAGATACGCAGTATTTT.

The CDR3 nucleotides read TGTGCCAGCAGTTACTCGAATTTCGGGGTTTACACTGAAGCTTTCTTT. Amino acid sequence: CASSYSNFGVYTEAFF. The gene calls are TRBV6-5 and TRBJ1-1; D unclear. The V and J ends lost 0 bases and 3 bases respectively, with 14 bases between them. Germline V CDR1 and CDR2: MNHEY, SVGAGI. This CDR3 spans 16 amino acids.

The chain joins TRBV20-1 to TRBJ2-5, with D unresolved. Germline V gives CDR1 DFQATT, CDR2 SNEGSKA (reference sequence). CDR3 length equals 11 residues. V lost 0 bases and J lost 4, with 3 bases in between. The CDR3 region has the DNA TGCAGTGCTAGAGAGAGAGAGACCCAGTACTTC. Its translation is CSARERETQYF.

The chain carries TRBV2 and TRBJ2-3, with 9 bases matching TRBD2. Looked up from germline, CDR1 is SNHLY and CDR2 is FYNNEI. With 8 bases clipped from V and 3 bases from J, the junction kept 6 bases outside the gene matches. The CDR3 contains 14 residues. CDR3 region: CASLASGATDTQYF. CDR3 DNA: TGTGCCAGCCTAGCTAGCGGGGCTACAGATACGCAGTATTTT.

This clone was found a few times. V usage is TRBV5-6 and J usage is TRBJ1-3; D uncertain. Germline CDR1 SGHDT, CDR2 YYEEEE. This CDR3 has 14 residues. V was pared by 5 bases and J by 2 bases, with 11 bases between. The DNA for the CDR3 is TGTGCCAGCAGAAAAGAGGGAGCTGGAAACACCATATATTTT. Translation gives CASRKEGAGNTIYF.

This chain uses TRBV29-1 with TRBJ2-1; 10 positions match TRBD1. Losses at the gene ends were 1 base for V and 4 bases for J; bases not matched to a gene: 4. In germline, CDR1 is SQVTM, CDR2 ANQGSEA. There are 15 residues in the CDR3. CDR3 in DNA: TGCAGCGTTGAAGGCGGACAGGGGGTTTACAATGAGCAGTTCTTC. Its translation: CSVEGGQGVYNEQFF.

This chain connects TRBV5-1 to TRBJ2-7; 7 bases are shared with TRBD1. Germline CDR1 and CDR2: SGHRS and YFSETQ. J lost 4 bases, V lost 2 bases, and 12 bases had no gene match. This CDR3 has 16 amino acids. DNA for the CDR3: TGCGCCAGCAGCTTTTGGTTGGGGACAGAGGGGTACGAGCAGTACTTC. Translating it yields CASSFWLGTEGYEQYF.

The rearrangement joins TRBV6-1 to TRBJ2-6, with TRBD1 as a possible D gene (5 bases). The CDR3 extends over 15 amino acids. V lost 1 base, J lost 14 bases, and 18 bases lay in between. The germline V gene has CDR1 MNHNS and CDR2 SASEGT. The CDR3 loop is CASSEGGWSRALLTF. CDR3 nucleotides: TGTGCCAGCAGTGAAGGAGGATGGTCCAGGGCGCTCCTGACTTTC.

The rearrangement joins TRBV19 to TRBJ2-1; 11 bases align to TRBD2. This CDR3 is 15 amino acids long. CDR1 is LNHDA, CDR2 SQIVND, per germline (reference sequence). After removal of 3 bases from V and 4 bases from J, the junction contained 2 bases not matched to a gene. The CDR3 sequence: CASSISGGAYNEQFF. As DNA, the CDR3 is TGTGCCAGTAGTATTAGCGGGGGGGCTTACAATGAGCAGTTCTTC.

The sample holds one count of this clone. The chain combines TRBV11-2 with TRBJ2-1; 7 nucleotides match TRBD1. CDR1 and CDR2 from the germline V gene are SGHAT and FQNNGV. The CDR3 totals 16 residues. The junction had 6 bases not matched to a gene; V was cut back by 1 base and J by 3 bases. The CDR3 DNA is TGTGCCAGCAGCTTAGTGGTGACAGGGAGCTACAATGAGCAGTTCTTC. Its translation: CASSLVVTGSYNEQFF.

This chain links TRBV5-4 with TRBJ1-1; unclear D gene. Trimming stripped 4 bases from V and 0 bases from J, with 7 bases between. There are 13 residues in the CDR3. The germline CDR1 and CDR2 sequences are SGHNT and YYREEE (reference sequence). The CDR3 DNA is TGTGCCAGCAGCCCGGACTTGAACACTGAAGCTTTCTTT. The encoded protein is CASSPDLNTEAFF.

This clone was seen more than once but under ten times. The chain is built from TRBV6-1 and TRBJ1-6; 8 nucleotides match TRBD1. The germline CDR1 and CDR2 sequences are MNHNS and SASEGT. This CDR3 has 15 amino acids. V dropped 3 bases and J dropped 10; count of bases not matched to a gene: 8. CDR3 protein: CASSEGQAVGSPLHF. In DNA, the CDR3 is TGTGCCAGCAGTGAGGGACAGGCCGTCGGGTCACCCCTCCACTTT.

The rearrangement joins TRBV6-1 to TRBJ1-4, with 7 bases fitting TRBD1. Germline CDR1 is MNHNS and CDR2 is SASEGT. J gave up 12 bases and V 4 bases, and 20 bases lay outside the gene matches. The CDR3 has 17 amino acids. The CDR3 DNA sequence: TGTGCCAGCAGTGGCGAATCAGGGGGGCGCATAGCTGAGGAACTGTTTTTT. This encodes CASSGESGGRIAEELFF.

The chain uses TRBV12-5 and TRBJ2-2; TRBD1 agrees at 7 bases. From germline, CDR1 is LGHNT and CDR2 FRNRAP. Trimming at V came to 6 bases and at J to 1 base, leaving 11 bases not matched to a gene. CDR3 size: 17 residues. The CDR3 nucleotides are TGTGCTAGTGGCCGCGGACAGGCAGTTGGGAACACCGGGGAGCTGTTTTTT. Translating it yields CASGRGQAVGNTGELFF.

The V and J genes are TRBV19 and TRBJ2-5, with 8 bases lining up with TRBD2. The CDR3 covers 16 residues. After removal of 3 bases from V and 2 bases from J, the junction contained 8 bases not matched to a gene. Germline V lookup: CDR1 LNHDA, CDR2 SQIVND (reference sequence). The CDR3, as DNA: TGTGCCAGTAGTATCGGCAGCGGGGGCCCTCAAGAGACCCAGTACTTC. Translating gives CASSIGSGGPQETQYF.

This chain uses TRBV5-8 with TRBJ1-5, with 8 bases identical to TRBD1. Germline V gene lookup returns CDR1 SGHTS and CDR2 YDEGEE. V was pared by 4 bases and J by 2 bases, with 17 bases of the junction left unmatched. The CDR3 consists of 19 residues. CDR3 nucleotides: TGTGCCAGCAGCGACTCGGGACAGGCCCTCGACGATCGCAATCAGCCCCAGCATTTT. This gives the protein CASSDSGQALDDRNQPQHF.

V gene TRBV18 combines with J gene TRBJ2-3; unclear D gene. Germline loops: CDR1 KGHSH, CDR2 LQKENI. V was pared by 3 bases and J by 2 bases, with 15 bases between. The CDR3 has 16 amino acids. CDR3 nucleotide sequence: TGTGCCAGCTCACCCCCCGAGCTCTTCATCACAGATACGCAGTATTTT. Its protein product is CASSPPELFITDTQYF.

This clone showed up just once. CDR3 sequence reads: CASSPEGYYGYTF. The CDR3 DNA is TGTGCCAGCTCACCGGAGGGTTACTATGGCTACACCTTC. J is TRBJ1-2 and V is TRBV18; D gene uncertain. Germline V gene lookup returns CDR1 KGHSH and CDR2 LQKENI. This CDR3 is 13 amino acids long. Trimming removed 3 bases at V and 3 bases at J, with 8 bases between.

The rearrangement joins TRBV19 to TRBJ1-2; 8 nucleotides match TRBD1. Germline V gives CDR1 LNHDA, CDR2 SQIVND (reference sequence). The V and J ends lost 6 bases and 3 bases, in that order; junction bases with no gene match: 9. This CDR3 is 15 amino acids long. The CDR3 loop reads CASSRTTGGDYGYTF. The CDR3 DNA reads TGTGCCAGTAGCAGGACCACAGGGGGTGACTATGGCTACACCTTC. The whole variable domain, filled in from reference TRBV19 and TRBJ1-2, reads DGGITQSPKYLFRKEGQNVTLSCEQNLNHDAMYWYRQDPGQGLRLIYYSQIVNDFQKGDIAEGYSVSREKKESFPLTVTSAQKNPTAFYLCASSRTTGGDYGYTFGSGTRLTVV.

This clone appeared a single time. CDR3: CASSTGSTDTQYF. CDR3 DNA: TGCGCCAGCAGTACGGGGTCCACAGATACGCAGTATTTT. This chain connects TRBV10-1 to TRBJ2-3; TRBD2 might be the D (5 bases). V was clipped by 5 bases and J by 2 bases, with 8 bases between them. The V gene's germline CDR1 is WNHNN and CDR2 SYGVQD (reference sequence). There are 13 residues in the CDR3.

The chain links TRBV11-2 to TRBJ1-2; 9 bases match TRBD1. Germline V lookup: CDR1 SGHAT, CDR2 FQNNGV. V was clipped by 5 bases and J by 7 bases; unmatched bases: 5. This CDR3 has 13 residues. The CDR3: CASSDRGVRGYTF. CDR3 DNA sequence: TGTGCCAGCAGCGACAGGGGGGTCCGTGGCTACACCTTC.

This clone appeared a single time. V gene TRBV5-1 combines with J gene TRBJ2-7; 8 bases are a match to TRBD1. The CDR3 is made up of 15 amino acids. V gave up 4 bases and J gave up 5 bases; unmatched junction bases: 11. In germline, CDR1 is SGHRS, CDR2 YFSETQ. This CDR3 reads CASSRGSGQGHEQYF. The CDR3 bases are TGCGCCAGCAGCAGAGGGTCCGGACAGGGACACGAGCAGTACTTC.

This chain links TRBV30 with TRBJ1-4; no firm D call. CDR1 and CDR2 (germline): GTSNPN, SVGIG (reference sequence). V was shortened by 0 bases and J by 6 bases, with 11 bases between the two germline ends. This CDR3 has 14 residues. The CDR3 loop is CAWSVVQDYEKLFF. The CDR3 DNA reads as TGTGCCTGGAGTGTGGTTCAGGATTATGAAAAACTGTTTTTT.

V is TRBV5-1 and J is TRBJ1-1; D call uncertain. Trimming stripped 2 bases from V and 5 bases from J, with 13 bases between. There are 14 residues in the CDR3. Germline lookup yields CDR1 SGHRS and CDR2 YFSETQ. The CDR3 DNA sequence: TGCGCCAGCAGCTTCGGAACCCAGGTTACTGAAGCTTTCTTT. Amino acid sequence: CASSFGTQVTEAFF.